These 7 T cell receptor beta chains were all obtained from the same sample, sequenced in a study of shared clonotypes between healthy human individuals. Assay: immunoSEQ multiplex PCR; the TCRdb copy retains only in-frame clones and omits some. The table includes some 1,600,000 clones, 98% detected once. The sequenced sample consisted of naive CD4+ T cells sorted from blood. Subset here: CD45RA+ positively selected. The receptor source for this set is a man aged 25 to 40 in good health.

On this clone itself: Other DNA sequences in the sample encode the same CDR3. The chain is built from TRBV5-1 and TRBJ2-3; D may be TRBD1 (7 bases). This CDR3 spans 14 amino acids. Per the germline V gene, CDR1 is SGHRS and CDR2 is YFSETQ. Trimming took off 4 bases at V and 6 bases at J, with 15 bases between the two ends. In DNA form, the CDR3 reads TGCGCCAGCAGCCTTACAGGGGCGGGGGATACGCAGTATTTT. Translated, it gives CASSLTGAGDTQYF.

DNA for the CDR3: TGTGCCAGCAGCTTAGACAACAGGGGGCTCCCGATGAACACTGAAGCTTTCTTT. Translated: CASSLDNRGLPMNTEAFF. This rearrangement joins TRBV7-2 to TRBJ1-1; TRBD1 matches at 9 bases. This CDR3 comprises 18 residues. The V and J ends lost 1 base and 0 bases, in that order; junction bases with no gene match: 9. The germline gives CDR1 SGHTA, CDR2 FQGNSA.

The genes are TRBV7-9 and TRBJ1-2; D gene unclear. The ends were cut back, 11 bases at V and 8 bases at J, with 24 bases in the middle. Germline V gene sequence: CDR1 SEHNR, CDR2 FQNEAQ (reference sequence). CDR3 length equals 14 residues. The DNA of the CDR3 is TGTGCCGCGGCCGACGGACTTATGTGGGAGGGCTACACCTTC. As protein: CAAADGLMWEGYTF.

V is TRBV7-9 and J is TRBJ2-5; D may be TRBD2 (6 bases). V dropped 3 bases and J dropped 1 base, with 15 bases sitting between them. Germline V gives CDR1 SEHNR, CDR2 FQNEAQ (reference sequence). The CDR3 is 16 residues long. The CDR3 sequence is CASSLFGGVRQETQYF. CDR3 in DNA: TGTGCCAGCAGCTTGTTCGGAGGGGTGCGCCAAGAGACCCAGTACTTC.

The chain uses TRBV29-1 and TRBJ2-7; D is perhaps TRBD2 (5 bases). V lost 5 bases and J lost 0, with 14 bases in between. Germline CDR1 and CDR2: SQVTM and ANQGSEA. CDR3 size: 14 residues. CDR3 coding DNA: TGCAGCGTTCTTACCGAAGGGAGCTCCTACGAGCAGTACTTC. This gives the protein CSVLTEGSSYEQYF.

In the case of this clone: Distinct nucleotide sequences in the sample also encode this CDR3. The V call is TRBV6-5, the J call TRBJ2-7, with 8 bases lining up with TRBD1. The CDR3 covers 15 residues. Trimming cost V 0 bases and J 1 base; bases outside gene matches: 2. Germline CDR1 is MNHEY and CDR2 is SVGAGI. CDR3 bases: TGTGCCAGCAGTTACTCAGGGACAGGTTCCTACGAGCAGTACTTC. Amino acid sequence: CASSYSGTGSYEQYF.

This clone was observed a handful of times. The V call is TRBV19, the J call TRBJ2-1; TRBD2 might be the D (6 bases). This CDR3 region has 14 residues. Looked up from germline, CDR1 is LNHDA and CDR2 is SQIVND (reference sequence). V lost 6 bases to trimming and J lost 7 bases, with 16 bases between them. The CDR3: CASSRLEGLNEQFF. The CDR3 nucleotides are TGTGCCAGTAGCCGACTAGAGGGCTTGAATGAGCAGTTCTTC. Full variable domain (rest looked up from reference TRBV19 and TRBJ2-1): DGGITQSPKYLFRKEGQNVTLSCEQNLNHDAMYWYRQDPGQGLRLIYYSQIVNDFQKGDIAEGYSVSREKKESFPLTVTSAQKNPTAFYLCASSRLEGLNEQFFGPGTRLTVL.